A single sample gave rise to the 8 T cell receptor beta chains below, sequenced in a study of blood T cell repertoires in COVID-19. The assay was immunoSEQ multiplex PCR, and TCRdb's table has in-frame clones only and misses some. The data contain roughly 150,000 clones, approximately 86% of them seen just once; the ten biggest clones take up around 5%. What was sequenced was peripheral blood. The receptors derive from a human donor in a cohort sampled during active COVID-19.

The V call is TRBV5-6, the J call TRBJ2-1; 10 bases map to TRBD1. The CDR3 sequence is 15 residues long. Trimming removed 5 bases from V and 2 bases from J; junction bases left unmatched: 4. CDR1 and CDR2 (germline): SGHDT, YYEEEE. CDR3 sequence: CASRPGTGAYNEQFF. The CDR3 coding sequence is TGTGCCAGCAGACCCGGGACAGGGGCCTACAATGAGCAGTTCTTC.

The chain joins TRBV4-1 to TRBJ1-5, with D tentatively TRBD1 (6 bases). The CDR3 totals 16 residues. Trimming left V 0 bases short and J 2 bases short, with 11 bases between. CDR1 and CDR2 (germline): MGHRA, YSYEKL. The CDR3 bases are TGCGCCAGCAGCCAAGAGGGACATAGTGGCAATCAGCCCCAGCATTTT. Translation: CASSQEGHSGNQPQHF.

The CDR3 here is CASSLGAGGPRNTGELFF. In DNA, the CDR3 is TGCGCCAGCAGCTTGGGTGCGGGAGGGCCCCGGAACACCGGGGAGCTGTTTTTT. This chain uses TRBV5-1 with TRBJ2-2; 9 bases are a match to TRBD2. CDR3 length: 18 residues. The V gene end was trimmed by 0 bases and the J gene end by 1 base; junction bases not matched to a gene: 7. Germline loops: CDR1 SGHRS, CDR2 YFSETQ.

Here the CDR3 reads CASSLGRAYEQYF. The CDR3 nucleotides are TGTGCCAGCAGCTTAGGGAGGGCCTACGAGCAGTACTTC. V gene TRBV13 combines with J gene TRBJ2-7; D might be TRBD2 (5 bases). The CDR3 covers 13 residues. The V and J ends lost 0 bases and 2 bases respectively, with 5 bases between them. Germline V gene data show CDR1 as PRHDT and CDR2 as FYEKMQ (reference sequence).

The chain joins TRBV2 to TRBJ2-7, with TRBD2 identical over 10 bases. Germline trimming cut 1 base from V and 6 bases from J; bases unmatched to any gene: 6. Germline V gene data show CDR1 as SNHLY and CDR2 as FYNNEI. The CDR3 is made up of 15 amino acids. The CDR3 sequence is CASSEVLAGVGEQYF. CDR3 bases: TGTGCCAGCAGTGAAGTGCTAGCGGGAGTGGGCGAGCAGTACTTC.

CDR3: CASTRTGERTEAFF. Written as DNA, the CDR3 is TGTGCCAGCACTCGGACAGGGGAGAGGACTGAAGCTTTCTTT. V and J are TRBV2 and TRBJ1-1; 9 nucleotides align to TRBD1. V shed 7 bases, J shed 5 bases, and the junction held 8 bases outside the gene matches. The CDR3 sequence is 14 residues long. Germline CDR1 reads SNHLY; CDR2 reads FYNNEI.

The V gene is TRBV7-2, the J gene TRBJ1-3, with D possibly matching TRBD1 (5 bases). This CDR3 is built from 15 residues. The germline CDR1 and CDR2 sequences are SGHTA and FQGNSA. Trimming removed 2 bases from V and 1 base from J, with 9 bases in between. CDR3: CASSLQGISGNTIYF. Written as DNA, the CDR3 is TGTGCCAGCAGCTTACAGGGAATTTCTGGAAACACCATATATTTT. The variable domain in full, completed from reference TRBV7-2 and TRBJ1-3, reads GAGVSQSPSNKVTEKGKDVELRCDPISGHTALYWYRQSLGQGLEFLIYFQGNSAPDKSGLPSDRFSAERTGGSVSTLTIQRTQQEDSAVYLCASSLQGISGNTIYFGEGSWLTVV.

This chain uses TRBV9 with TRBJ1-2; D is ambiguous. Trimming took 0 bases from V and 2 from J, leaving 5 bases between them. This CDR3 contains 13 residues. Per the germline V gene, CDR1 is SGDLS and CDR2 is YYNGEE. The CDR3 DNA is TGTGCCAGCAGCGTAGGAGGAAACTATGGCTACACCTTC. Amino acids: CASSVGGNYGYTF.